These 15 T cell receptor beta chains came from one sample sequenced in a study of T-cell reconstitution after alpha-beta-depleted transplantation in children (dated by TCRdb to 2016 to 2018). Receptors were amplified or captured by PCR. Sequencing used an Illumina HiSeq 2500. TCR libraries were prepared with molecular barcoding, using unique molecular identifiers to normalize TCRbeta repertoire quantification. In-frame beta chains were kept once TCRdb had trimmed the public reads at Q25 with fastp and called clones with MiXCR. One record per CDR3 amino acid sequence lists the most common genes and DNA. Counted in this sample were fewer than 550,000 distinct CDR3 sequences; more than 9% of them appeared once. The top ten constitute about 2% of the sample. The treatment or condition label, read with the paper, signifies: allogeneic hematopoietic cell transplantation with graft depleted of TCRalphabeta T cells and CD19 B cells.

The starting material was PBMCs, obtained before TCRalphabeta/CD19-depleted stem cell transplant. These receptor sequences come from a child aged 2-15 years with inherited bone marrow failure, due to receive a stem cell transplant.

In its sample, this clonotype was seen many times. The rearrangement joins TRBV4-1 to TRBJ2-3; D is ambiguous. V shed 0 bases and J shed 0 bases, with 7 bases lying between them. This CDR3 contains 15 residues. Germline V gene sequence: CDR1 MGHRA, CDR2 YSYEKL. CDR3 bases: TGCGCCAGCAGCCAAGACGGCCCTAGCACAGATACGCAGTATTTT. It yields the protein CASSQDGPSTDTQYF.

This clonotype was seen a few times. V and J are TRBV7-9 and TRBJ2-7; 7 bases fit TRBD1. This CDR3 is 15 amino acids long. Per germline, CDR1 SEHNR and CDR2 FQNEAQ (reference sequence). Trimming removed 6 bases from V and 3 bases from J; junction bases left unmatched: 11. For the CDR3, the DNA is TGTGCCAGCAGTGGCAGACAGGGCCGTATCTACGAGCAGTACTTC. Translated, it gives CASSGRQGRIYEQYF.

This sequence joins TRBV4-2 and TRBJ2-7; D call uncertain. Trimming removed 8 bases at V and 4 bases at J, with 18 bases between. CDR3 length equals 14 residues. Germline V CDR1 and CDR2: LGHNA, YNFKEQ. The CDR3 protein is CASGPGHLPYEQYF. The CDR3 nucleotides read TGTGCCAGCGGCCCCGGGCACCTCCCTTACGAGCAGTACTTC.

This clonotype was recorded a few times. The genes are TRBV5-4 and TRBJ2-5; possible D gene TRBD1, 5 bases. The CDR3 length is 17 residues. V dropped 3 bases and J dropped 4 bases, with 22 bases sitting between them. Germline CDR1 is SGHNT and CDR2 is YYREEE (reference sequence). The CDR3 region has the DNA TGTGCCAGCAGCTACGGAAGAAACTCAGGGCCGGCAGAGACCCAGTACTTC. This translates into CASSYGRNSGPAETQYF. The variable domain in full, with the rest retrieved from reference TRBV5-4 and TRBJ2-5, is ETGVTQSPTHLIKTRGQQVTLRCSSQSGHNTVSWYQQALGQGPQFIFQYYREEENGRGNFPPRFSGLQFPNYSSELNVNALELDDSALYLCASSYGRNSGPAETQYFGPGTRLLVL.

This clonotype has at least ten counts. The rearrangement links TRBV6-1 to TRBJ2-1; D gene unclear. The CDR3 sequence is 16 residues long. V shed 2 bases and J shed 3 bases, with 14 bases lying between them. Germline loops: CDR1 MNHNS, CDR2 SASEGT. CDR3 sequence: CASSETSTLNYNEQFF. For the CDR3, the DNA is TGTGCCAGCAGTGAAACCAGTACGCTGAACTACAATGAGCAGTTCTTC.

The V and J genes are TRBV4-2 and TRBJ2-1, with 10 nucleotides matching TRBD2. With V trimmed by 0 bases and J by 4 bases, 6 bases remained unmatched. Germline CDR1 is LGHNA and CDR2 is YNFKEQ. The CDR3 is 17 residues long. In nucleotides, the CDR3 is TGTGCCAGCAGCCAAGATGGTCTAGCGGGAGCTTACAATGAGCAGTTCTTC. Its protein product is CASSQDGLAGAYNEQFF.

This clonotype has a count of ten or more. CDR3 sequence reads: CASSLSNEQYF. The CDR3 bases are TGTGCCAGCAGTTTGTCCAACGAGCAGTACTTC. The chain uses TRBV12-3 or TRBV12-4 and TRBJ2-7; no reliable D call. The length of the CDR3 is 11 residues. V dropped 3 bases and J dropped 5 bases, with 5 bases sitting between them.

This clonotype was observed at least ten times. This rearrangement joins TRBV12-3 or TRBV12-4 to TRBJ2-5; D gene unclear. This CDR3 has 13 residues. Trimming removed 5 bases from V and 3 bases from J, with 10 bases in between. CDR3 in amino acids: CASSRFEEETQYF. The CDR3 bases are TGTGCCAGCAGTCGGTTCGAAGAAGAGACCCAGTACTTC.

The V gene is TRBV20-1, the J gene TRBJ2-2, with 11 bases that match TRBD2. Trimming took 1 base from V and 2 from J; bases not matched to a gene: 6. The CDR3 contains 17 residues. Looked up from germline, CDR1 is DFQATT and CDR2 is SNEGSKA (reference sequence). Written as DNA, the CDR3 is TGCAGTGCTAGAGTGCCTAGCGGGAGGACTAACACCGGGGAGCTGTTTTTT. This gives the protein CSARVPSGRTNTGELFF.

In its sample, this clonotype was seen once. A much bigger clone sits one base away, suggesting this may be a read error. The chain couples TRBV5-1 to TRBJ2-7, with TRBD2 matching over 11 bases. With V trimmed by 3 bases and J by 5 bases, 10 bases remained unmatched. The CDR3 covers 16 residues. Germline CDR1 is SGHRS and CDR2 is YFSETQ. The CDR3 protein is CASSYALAGVSHEQYF. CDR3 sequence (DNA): TGCGCCAGCAGCTACGCACTAGCGGGAGTTTCCCACGAGCAGTACTTC.

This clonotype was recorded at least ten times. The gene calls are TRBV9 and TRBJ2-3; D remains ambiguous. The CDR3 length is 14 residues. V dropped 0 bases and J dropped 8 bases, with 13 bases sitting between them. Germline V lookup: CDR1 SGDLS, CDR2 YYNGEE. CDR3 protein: CASSVDPLRPTQYF. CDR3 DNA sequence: TGTGCCAGCAGCGTAGACCCCCTCAGACCTACGCAGTATTTT.

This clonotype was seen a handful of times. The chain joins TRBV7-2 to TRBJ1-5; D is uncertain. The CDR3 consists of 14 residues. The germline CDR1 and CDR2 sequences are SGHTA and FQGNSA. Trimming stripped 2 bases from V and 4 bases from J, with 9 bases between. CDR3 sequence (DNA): TGTGCCAGCAGCTTATATTACGAGAATCAGCCCCAGCATTTT. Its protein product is CASSLYYENQPQHF. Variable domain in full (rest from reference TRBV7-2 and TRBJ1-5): GAGVSQSPSNKVTEKGKDVELRCDPISGHTALYWYRQSLGQGLEFLIYFQGNSAPDKSGLPSDRFSAERTGGSVSTLTIQRTQQEDSAVYLCASSLYYENQPQHFGDGTRLSIL.

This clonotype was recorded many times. DNA of the CDR3: TGCAGCGTTGAAGAAACGGGACAGTTCTACGAGCAGTACTTC. Amino acids: CSVEETGQFYEQYF. V and J are TRBV29-1 and TRBJ2-7; 7 nucleotides agree with TRBD1. V was pared by 0 bases and J by 3 bases, with 5 bases of the junction left unmatched. CDR3 length: 14 amino acids. CDR1 and CDR2 from the germline V gene are SQVTM and ANQGSEA.

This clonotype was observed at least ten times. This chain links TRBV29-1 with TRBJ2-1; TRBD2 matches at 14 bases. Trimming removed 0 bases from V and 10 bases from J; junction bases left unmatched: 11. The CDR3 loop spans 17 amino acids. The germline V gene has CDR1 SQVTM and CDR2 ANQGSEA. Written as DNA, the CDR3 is TGCAGCGTTGAAGATACCCGGGGACTAGCGGGAGAAGGGGAGCAGTTCTTC. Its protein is CSVEDTRGLAGEGEQFF.

CDR3 bases: TGTGCCAGCAGTTATGCGGGAGGGCCGGAGACCCAGTACTTC. Translated, it gives CASSYAGGPETQYF. The V and J genes are TRBV6-5 and TRBJ2-5; 9 positions agree with TRBD2. The germline V gene has CDR1 MNHEY and CDR2 SVGAGI. Trimming at V came to 3 bases and at J to 5 bases, leaving 4 bases not matched to a gene. This CDR3 contains 14 residues.